The entry that follows covers one TCR beta chain sequence. These data come from a study of blood T cell repertoires in COVID-19. About the study: Donors in the United States, Italy and Spain gave samples during acute or convalescent COVID-19. PBMCs, B-cell-depleted T cells, or T cells provided the cDNA or gDNA that made up the material.

The CDR3 runs 14 residues. V shed 5 bases and J shed 0 bases, with 10 bases lying between them. Germline V gene data show CDR1 as SGHAT and CDR2 as FQNNGV. Cohorts were assigned according to the clinical history that participants reported. Cohort 3 recovered donors had two negative PCRs, clearance, or symptom resolution. Clones were read by immunoSEQ multiplex PCR, and TCRdb kept only the in-frame ones, dropping some. The top ten clones hold about 9.3% of a sample with roughly 200,000 clones, about 81% of them seen once. Sample: PBMCs or T cells enriched from blood (not recorded which). The sequence came from a man aged 35 to 55 who had recovered from COVID-19. The chain couples TRBV11-2 to TRBJ1-1; D unclear. CDR3 bases: TGTGCCAGCAGCATGTCAGGCGTGAACACTGAAGCTTTCTTT. Amino acids: CASSMSGVNTEAFF.